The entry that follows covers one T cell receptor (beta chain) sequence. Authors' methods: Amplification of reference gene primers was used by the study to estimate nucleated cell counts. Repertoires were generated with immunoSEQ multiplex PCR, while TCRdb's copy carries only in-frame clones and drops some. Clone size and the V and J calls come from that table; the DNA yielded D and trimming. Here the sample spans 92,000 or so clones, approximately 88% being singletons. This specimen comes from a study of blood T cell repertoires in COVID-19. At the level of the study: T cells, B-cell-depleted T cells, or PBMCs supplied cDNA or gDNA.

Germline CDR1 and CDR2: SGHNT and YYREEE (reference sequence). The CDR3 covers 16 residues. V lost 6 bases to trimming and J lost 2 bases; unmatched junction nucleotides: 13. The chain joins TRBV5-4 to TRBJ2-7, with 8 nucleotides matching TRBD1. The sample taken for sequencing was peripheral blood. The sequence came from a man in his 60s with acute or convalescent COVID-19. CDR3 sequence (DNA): TGTGCCAGCACTCTCCACCCCGGACAGGGCCCCTACGAGCAGTACTTC. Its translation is CASTLHPGQGPYEQYF.